Shown below are 21 T cell receptor beta chains from a single sample sequenced in a study of control samples from healthy donors and cancer patients. Clones were sequenced by immunoSEQ multiplex PCR, and TCRdb holds only the in-frame ones, with some missing. The data contain 90,000 to 150,000 clones, around 88% of them singletons. The sequenced material came from blood. These receptors were obtained from a man aged 35 to 55 in good health.

This clone was counted once. V gene TRBV2 combines with J gene TRBJ1-3; no definite D call. V lost 6 bases and J lost 4, with 13 bases in between. The CDR3 is made up of 14 amino acids. Germline values: CDR1 SNHLY, CDR2 FYNNEI. CDR3 nucleotides: TGTGCCAGCAGACCTAAAGAGGGAGGAAACACCATATATTTT. Translated, it gives CASRPKEGGNTIYF.

This clone was counted a single time. The gene calls are TRBV12-5 and TRBJ1-2; TRBD1 matches at 8 bases. There are 13 residues in the CDR3. Looked up from germline, CDR1 is LGHNT and CDR2 is FRNRAP. J lost 5 bases, V lost 6 bases, and 5 bases had no gene match. The CDR3 DNA sequence: TGTGCTAGTGGCTCAGGGGGCTGGTATGGCTACACCTTC. This encodes CASGSGGWYGYTF.

The chain joins TRBV6-6 to TRBJ2-5; D is ambiguous. V lost 2 bases, J lost 5 bases, and 3 bases lay in between. Germline CDR1 MNHNY, CDR2 SVGAGI (reference sequence). The CDR3 consists of 11 residues. The CDR3 coding sequence is TGTGCCAGCAGTTACGGGGAGACCCAGTACTTC. The encoded protein is CASSYGETQYF.

The genes are TRBV27 and TRBJ1-4, with 7 bases fitting TRBD1. Germline V gene sequence: CDR1 MNHEY, CDR2 SMNVEV (reference sequence). The CDR3 sequence is 16 residues long. V lost 3 bases and J lost 10; bases outside the gene matches: 14. The CDR3, as DNA: TGTGCCAGCAGTTTCACCCGACAGGGAGGGGCCGTAAAACTGTTTTTT. Residues: CASSFTRQGGAVKLFF.

V gene TRBV5-5 combines with J gene TRBJ2-1; the D is unclear. V dropped 6 bases and J dropped 0 bases, with 13 bases sitting between them. The CDR3 covers 15 residues. CDR1 SGHKS and CDR2 YYEKEE come from the germline V gene (reference sequence). CDR3 sequence reads: CASTQVLGSYNEQFF. Here the CDR3 DNA reads TGTGCCAGCACCCAGGTCTTGGGCTCCTACAATGAGCAGTTCTTC.

The chain is built from TRBV5-6 and TRBJ1-6, with D possibly TRBD1 on 5 matching bases. This CDR3 region has 14 residues. Per the germline V gene, CDR1 is SGHDT and CDR2 is YYEEEE. The V gene lost 2 bases and the J gene lost 14 bases, with 17 bases spanning the gap. The CDR3 nucleotides are TGTGCCAGCAGCTTTAACACCCGGCGGGGGACCCTCCACTTT. Amino acids: CASSFNTRRGTLHF.

The chain couples TRBV4-2 to TRBJ2-2, with D perhaps matching TRBD2 (6 bases). The CDR3 totals 16 residues. The V end was cut by 0 bases, the J end by 1 base, with 9 bases between. Germline CDR1 reads LGHNA; CDR2 reads YNFKEQ. The CDR3 region is CASSQEPAGNTGELFF. Here the CDR3 DNA reads TGTGCCAGCAGCCAAGAGCCAGCGGGGAACACCGGGGAGCTGTTTTTT.

The V call is TRBV9, the J call TRBJ2-5, with a tentative D call TRBD2 (5 bases). The germline V gene encodes CDR1 SGDLS and CDR2 YYNGEE. This CDR3 spans 16 amino acids. The ends were cut back, 5 bases at V and 3 bases at J, with 20 bases in the middle. The DNA for the CDR3 is TGTGCCAGCAGTCCGATGTCTTCTAAGAGGGAAGAGACCCAGTACTTC. The encoded protein is CASSPMSSKREETQYF.

This clone was recorded only once. This chain joins TRBV29-1 and TRBJ1-5; 9 positions agree with TRBD1. With 4 bases clipped from V and 0 bases from J, the junction kept 7 bases outside the gene matches. Germline lookup yields CDR1 SQVTM and CDR2 ANQGSEA. The CDR3 loop spans 16 amino acids. The CDR3 bases are TGCAGCGTTGCGACAGGGGGTTCAGGTAGCAATCAGCCCCAGCATTTT. Translated, it gives CSVATGGSGSNQPQHF.

The chain is built from TRBV19 and TRBJ1-1; D is ambiguous. The CDR3 is 14 residues long. CDR1 LNHDA and CDR2 SQIVND come from the germline V gene (reference sequence). Trimming removed 5 bases at V and 5 bases at J, with 15 bases between. Here the CDR3 DNA reads TGTGCCAGTAGTCCATACAGTTTCTTGACTGAAGCTTTCTTT. Amino acids: CASSPYSFLTEAFF. Based on the CDR3 plus reference TRBV19 and TRBJ1-1, the full variable domain is DGGITQSPKYLFRKEGQNVTLSCEQNLNHDAMYWYRQDPGQGLRLIYYSQIVNDFQKGDIAEGYSVSREKKESFPLTVTSAQKNPTAFYLCASSPYSFLTEAFFGQGTRLTVV.

The rearrangement links TRBV12-5 to TRBJ1-2; no clear D gene. Trimming pared 2 bases from V and 6 bases from J, leaving 16 bases between. The CDR3 has 15 residues. Germline CDR1 reads LGHNT; CDR2 reads FRNRAP. CDR3 amino acids: CASGLSVAPADGYTF. CDR3 DNA: TGTGCTAGTGGTTTGTCGGTGGCCCCAGCCGATGGCTACACCTTC.

The J gene is TRBJ1-2, the V gene TRBV4-3; no clear D gene. CDR1 LGHNA and CDR2 YSLEER come from the germline V gene. The CDR3 is 13 residues long. Trimming removed 0 bases from V and 5 bases from J, with 7 bases in between. The CDR3 protein is CASSQDRAYGYTF. The DNA for the CDR3 is TGCGCCAGCAGCCAAGATCGCGCTTATGGCTACACCTTC.

V gene TRBV9 combines with J gene TRBJ2-3; D possibly matches TRBD1 or TRBD2 (5 bases each). Trimming shortened V by 6 bases and J by 4 bases, and 15 bases separated the two germline ends. The CDR3 contains 14 residues. CDR1 is SGDLS and CDR2 is YYNGEE in the germline V gene. CDR3 DNA: TGTGCCAGCACCTCATTTGGGGGTCCAGATACGCAGTATTTT. It encodes CASTSFGGPDTQYF. The full variable domain, rest sourced from reference TRBV9 and TRBJ2-3, is DSGVTQTPKHLITATGQRVTLRCSPRSGDLSVYWYQQSLDQGLQFLIQYYNGEERAKGNILERFSAQQFPDLHSELNLSSLELGDSALYFCASTSFGGPDTQYFGPGTRLTVL.

The gene calls are TRBV28 and TRBJ1-3; 10 nucleotides match TRBD1. Trimming removed 10 bases from V and 6 bases from J; junction bases left unmatched: 12. The CDR3 runs to 15 residues. Germline CDR1 MDHEN, CDR2 SYDVKM. The CDR3 sequence is CATASSGTGENTIYF. CDR3 DNA: TGTGCCACCGCCTCCTCCGGGACAGGGGAAAACACCATATATTTT.

The genes are TRBV27 and TRBJ2-1, with 8 bases fitting TRBD2. V lost 2 bases, J lost 8 bases, and 8 bases stayed unmatched. CDR3 size: 15 residues. CDR1 MNHEY and CDR2 SMNVEV come from the germline V gene (reference sequence). CDR3 residues: CASSLEVAGIYEQFF. Here the CDR3 DNA reads TGTGCCAGCAGTTTAGAGGTAGCGGGGATCTATGAGCAGTTCTTC.

The CDR3, as DNA: TGTGCCAGCAGCAATGCAAGGACTAGCGGGGGGGCCATCTACGAGCAGTACTTC. Protein sequence: CASSNARTSGGAIYEQYF. V usage is TRBV7-9 and J usage is TRBJ2-7, with TRBD2 matching over 15 bases. V was pared by 5 bases and J by 3 bases, with 11 bases of the junction left unmatched. CDR1 is SEHNR, CDR2 FQNEAQ, per germline (reference sequence). The CDR3 spans 18 residues.

This chain's CDR3 is CASGPGPNSRGYTF. The CDR3 DNA follows: TGTGCCAGTGGACCAGGGCCCAACTCTCGTGGCTACACCTTC. The rearrangement joins TRBV19 to TRBJ1-2, with TRBD1 as a possible D gene (5 bases). V dropped 8 bases and J dropped 7 bases, with 20 bases sitting between them. Per the germline V gene, CDR1 is LNHDA and CDR2 is SQIVND (reference sequence). The CDR3 sequence is 14 residues long.

This chain connects TRBV4-3 to TRBJ2-1; D ambiguous. V lost 0 bases to trimming and J lost 2 bases, with 8 bases between them. The CDR3 is 15 residues long. Looked up from germline, CDR1 is LGHNA and CDR2 is YSLEER. The CDR3 loop is CASSQDRAAYNEQFF. CDR3 bases: TGCGCCAGCAGCCAAGATCGGGCAGCCTACAATGAGCAGTTCTTC.

The chain carries TRBV5-4 and TRBJ1-2, with D possibly being TRBD1 (6 bases). This CDR3 spans 14 amino acids. Germline CDR1 is SGHNT and CDR2 is YYREEE (reference sequence). The germline V and J ends were trimmed by 0 bases and 3 bases, with 9 bases remaining between them. The CDR3 DNA sequence: TGTGCCAGCAGCTTGGGAGCAGGGGACTATGGCTACACCTTC. Its protein product is CASSLGAGDYGYTF.

The rearrangement joins TRBV5-6 to TRBJ1-1, with 9 bases identical to TRBD1. Trimming cost V 3 bases and J 5 bases; bases outside gene matches: 8. Germline V gene data show CDR1 as SGHDT and CDR2 as YYEEEE. CDR3 length: 15 residues. In nucleotides, the CDR3 is TGTGCCAGCAGCTCGCAACAGGGGGCTCGGACTGAAGCTTTCTTT. Protein sequence: CASSSQQGARTEAFF.

This chain joins TRBV7-2 and TRBJ1-4; D remains unclear. The germline V gene has CDR1 SGHTA and CDR2 FQGNSA. The CDR3 is 15 residues long. V lost 2 bases and J 5 bases, leaving 12 bases between the germline ends. The CDR3 DNA follows: TGTGCCAGCAGCTTAAATCTACAACCCAATGAAAAACTGTTTTTT. This gives the protein CASSLNLQPNEKLFF. The full variable domain, in which reference TRBV7-2 and TRBJ1-4 provide the parts outside the CDR3, is GAGVSQSPSNKVTEKGKDVELRCDPISGHTALYWYRQSLGQGLEFLIYFQGNSAPDKSGLPSDRFSAERTGGSVSTLTIQRTQQEDSAVYLCASSLNLQPNEKLFFGSGTQLSVL.